This T cell receptor beta chain was recorded in a study of blood T cell repertoires in COVID-19. The overall study: Sample material is recorded as cDNA or gDNA derived from T cells, B-cell-depleted T cells, or PBMCs.

Germline V gene sequence: CDR1 MNHEY, CDR2 SVGAGI. There are 14 residues in the CDR3. Trimming cost V 2 bases and J 5 bases; bases outside gene matches: 4. The assay was immunoSEQ multiplex PCR, and TCRdb's table has in-frame clones only and misses some. The sample holds a few hundred thousand clones, roughly four fifths seen once. Sequencing was performed on PBMCs or T cells enriched from blood (not recorded which). The receptor's source is a woman between 45 and 60 years old who had recovered from COVID-19. V is TRBV6-5 and J is TRBJ1-2; 8 nucleotides agree with TRBD1. CDR3 sequence reads: CASSYQGAGYGYTF. CDR3 in DNA: TGTGCCAGCAGTTACCAGGGGGCTGGTTATGGCTACACCTTC.